These T cell receptor beta chains were read from a single sample in a study of blood T cell repertoires in COVID-19. The table came from immunoSEQ multiplex PCR; TCRdb's copy has only in-frame clones and leaves some out. The table shows about 320,000 clones, with roughly 85% occurring only once. Material: peripheral blood. The receptors stem from a human donor in a cohort sampled during active COVID-19. Both conserved end residues are part of each CDR3. Each record gives: V gene, CDR3 protein.

>TRBV30
CAWRGGGGIYNEQFF
>TRBV24-1
CAVARGGHGTDTQYF
>TRBV9
CASSPTGGAGTEAFF
>TRBV19
CASSMAGTGTYEQYF
>TRBV7-9
CASRAGTGYEQYF
>TRBV2
CASLAGTLYEQYF
>TRBV5-6
CASSSLPGGNTGELFF
>TRBV10-3
CAISEADRVSDGYTF
>TRBV6-5
CASSYPTGGSYEQYF
>TRBV12-5
CASGSRDRGYEQYF
>TRBV18
CASSTQQATSNTEAFF
>TRBV18
CASSRGLAASTDTQYF
>TRBV5-6
CASSLTSSYEQYF
>TRBV7-3
CASSSRGSLGRDTQYF
>TRBV9
CASSVGQFNTEAFF
>TRBV11-2
CASSLREDYGYTF
>TRBV10-3
CAIRAPEYYGYTF